This T cell receptor beta chain originates from a study of OX40 agonist ivuxolimab in advanced cancers. Background on the study: Patients took ivuxolimab, an agonistic anti-OX40 (CD134) antibody.

Of note for this clone: Its antigen is not known.

The table came from immunoSEQ multiplex PCR; TCRdb's copy has only in-frame clones and leaves some out. The sample carries 130,000 or so clones, 93% recorded once. Study-level results: Those patients achieving a partial response at 0.1-3.0 mg/kg showed among the lowest clonal expansion.

The sample here was CD4+ or CD8+ T cells sorted from blood, taken in a trial of the OX40 agonist ivuxolimab. The receptor comes from an adult with an advanced solid tumor such as melanoma, head and neck, liver or kidney cancer.

The CDR3 DNA reads TGTGCCAGCAGCAAAGGCTGGGGGGCAGATACGCAGTATTTT. Its protein product is CASSKGWGADTQYF. V and J are TRBV21-1 and TRBJ2-3; the D segment call TRBD2 is taken from the table without a DNA check. TRBV21-1 is noted as a pseudogene. This CDR3 contains 14 residues.